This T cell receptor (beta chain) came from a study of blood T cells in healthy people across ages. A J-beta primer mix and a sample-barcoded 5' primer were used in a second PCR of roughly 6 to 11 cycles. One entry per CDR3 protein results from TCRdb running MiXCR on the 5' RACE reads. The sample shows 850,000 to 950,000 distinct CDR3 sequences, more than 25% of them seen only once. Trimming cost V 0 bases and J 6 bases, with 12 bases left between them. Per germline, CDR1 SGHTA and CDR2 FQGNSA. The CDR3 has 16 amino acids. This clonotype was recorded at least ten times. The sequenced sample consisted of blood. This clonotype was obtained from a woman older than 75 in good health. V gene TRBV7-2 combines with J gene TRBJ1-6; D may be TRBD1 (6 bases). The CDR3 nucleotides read TGTGCCAGCAGCTTAGCAGGACAGTGGGTTAATTCACCCCTCCACTTT. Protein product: CASSLAGQWVNSPLHF.